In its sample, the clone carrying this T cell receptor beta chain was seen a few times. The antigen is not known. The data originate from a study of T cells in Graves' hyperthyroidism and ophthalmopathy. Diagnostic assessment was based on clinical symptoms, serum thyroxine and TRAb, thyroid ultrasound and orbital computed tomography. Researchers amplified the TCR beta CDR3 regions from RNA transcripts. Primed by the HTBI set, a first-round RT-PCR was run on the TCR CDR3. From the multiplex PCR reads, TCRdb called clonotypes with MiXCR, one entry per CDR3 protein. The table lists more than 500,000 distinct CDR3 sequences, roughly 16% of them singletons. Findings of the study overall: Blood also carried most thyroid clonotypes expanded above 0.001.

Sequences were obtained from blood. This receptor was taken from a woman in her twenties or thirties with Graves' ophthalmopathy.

The CDR3 DNA reads TGCAGTGCCGGACCGGGACAGCGAATCACAGATACGCAGTATTTT. Amino acids: CSAGPGQRITDTQYF. The chain couples TRBV20-1 to TRBJ2-3; 7 bases map to TRBD1. The V and J ends lost 6 bases and 2 bases, in that order; junction bases with no gene match: 11. Germline CDR1 reads DFQATT; CDR2 reads SNEGSKA (reference sequence). The CDR3 extends over 15 amino acids.